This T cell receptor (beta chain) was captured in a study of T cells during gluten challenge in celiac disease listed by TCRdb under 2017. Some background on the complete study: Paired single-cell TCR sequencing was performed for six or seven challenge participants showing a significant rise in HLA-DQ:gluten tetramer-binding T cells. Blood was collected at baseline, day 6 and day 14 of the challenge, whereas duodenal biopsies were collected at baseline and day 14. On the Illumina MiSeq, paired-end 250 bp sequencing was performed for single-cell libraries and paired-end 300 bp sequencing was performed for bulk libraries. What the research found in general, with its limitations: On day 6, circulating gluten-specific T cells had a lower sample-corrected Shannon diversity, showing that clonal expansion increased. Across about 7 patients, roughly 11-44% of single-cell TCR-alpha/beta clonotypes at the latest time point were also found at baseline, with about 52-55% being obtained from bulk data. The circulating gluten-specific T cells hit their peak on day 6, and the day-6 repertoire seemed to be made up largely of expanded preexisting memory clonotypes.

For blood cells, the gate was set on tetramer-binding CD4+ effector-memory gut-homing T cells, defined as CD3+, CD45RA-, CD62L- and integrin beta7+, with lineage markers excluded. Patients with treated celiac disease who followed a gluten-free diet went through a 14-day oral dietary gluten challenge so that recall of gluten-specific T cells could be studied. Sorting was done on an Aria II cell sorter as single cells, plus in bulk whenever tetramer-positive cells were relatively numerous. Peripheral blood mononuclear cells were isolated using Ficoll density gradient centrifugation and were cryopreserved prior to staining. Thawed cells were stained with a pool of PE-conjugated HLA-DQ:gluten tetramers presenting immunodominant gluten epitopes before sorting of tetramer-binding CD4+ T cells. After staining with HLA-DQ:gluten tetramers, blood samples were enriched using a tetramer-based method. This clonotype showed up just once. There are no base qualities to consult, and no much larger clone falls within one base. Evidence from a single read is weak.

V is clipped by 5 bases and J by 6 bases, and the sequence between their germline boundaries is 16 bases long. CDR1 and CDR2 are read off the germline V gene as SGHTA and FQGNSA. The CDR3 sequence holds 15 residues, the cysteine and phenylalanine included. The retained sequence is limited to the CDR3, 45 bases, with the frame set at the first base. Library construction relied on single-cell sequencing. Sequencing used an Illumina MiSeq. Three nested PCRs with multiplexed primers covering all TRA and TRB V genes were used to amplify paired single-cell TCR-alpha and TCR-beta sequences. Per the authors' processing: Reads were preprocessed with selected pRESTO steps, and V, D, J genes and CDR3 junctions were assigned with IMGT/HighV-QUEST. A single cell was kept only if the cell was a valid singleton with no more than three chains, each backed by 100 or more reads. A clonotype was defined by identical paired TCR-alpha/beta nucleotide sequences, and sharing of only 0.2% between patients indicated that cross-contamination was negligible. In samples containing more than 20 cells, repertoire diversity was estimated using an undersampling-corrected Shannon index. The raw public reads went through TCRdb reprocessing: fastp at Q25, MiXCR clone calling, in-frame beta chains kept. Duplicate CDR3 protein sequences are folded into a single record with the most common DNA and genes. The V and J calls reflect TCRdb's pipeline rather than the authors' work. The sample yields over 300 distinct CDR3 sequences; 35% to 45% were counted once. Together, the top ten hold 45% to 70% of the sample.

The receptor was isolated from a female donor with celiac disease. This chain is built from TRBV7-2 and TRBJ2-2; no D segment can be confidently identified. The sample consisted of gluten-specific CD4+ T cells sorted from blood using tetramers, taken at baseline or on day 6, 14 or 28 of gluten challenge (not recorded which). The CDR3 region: CASSTRTLDAGELFF. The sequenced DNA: TGTGCCAGCAGCACACGCACTCTAGACGCCGGGGAGCTGTTTTTT.